The 6 T cell receptor beta chains below all came from one sample that was sequenced in a study of blood T cell repertoires in COVID-19. Assay used: immunoSEQ multiplex PCR; TCRdb lists only in-frame clones, some missing. Among 300,000 to 400,000 clones listed, around nine tenths were seen once. Sample: peripheral blood. The origin of the receptors is a woman aged 18 to 35 who had recovered from COVID-19.

The chain is built from TRBV4-3 and TRBJ1-6; 7 positions match TRBD1. V dropped 0 bases and J dropped 10; count of bases not matched to a gene: 9. CDR1 LGHNA and CDR2 YSLEER come from the germline V gene. This CDR3 is built from 16 residues. CDR3 nucleotides: TGCGCCAGCAGCCAAGACTGGAAGGGGGCGGGATCACCCCTCCACTTT. Amino acids: CASSQDWKGAGSPLHF.

This clone has just a few counts. The V call is TRBV12-5, the J call TRBJ1-1; D possibly corresponds to TRBD1 (5 bases). The CDR3 length is 11 residues. Per the germline V gene, CDR1 is LGHNT and CDR2 is FRNRAP. Trimming pared 5 bases from V and 11 bases from J, leaving 12 bases between. The CDR3 coding sequence is TGTGCTAGTGGTGACCCGGACACGGCTTTCTTT. Translating gives CASGDPDTAFF.

This chain uses TRBV12-5 with TRBJ1-4; 7 bases fit TRBD1. V trimming: 1 base; J trimming: 4 bases; junction bases outside the gene matches: 3. Germline assignment: CDR1 LGHNT and CDR2 FRNRAP. This CDR3 has 15 amino acids. DNA of the CDR3: TGTGCTAGTGGTTTGGAACAGGGGAGTAATGAAAAACTGTTTTTT. It codes for CASGLEQGSNEKLFF.

The V and J genes are TRBV6-1 and TRBJ2-7, with TRBD1 as a possible D gene (6 bases). From germline, CDR1 is MNHNS and CDR2 SASEGT. The CDR3 spans 11 residues. Trimming removed 2 bases at V and 8 bases at J, with 7 bases between. The CDR3: CASSETGKQYV. The CDR3 DNA follows: TGTGCCAGCAGTGAAACAGGGAAGCAGTACGTC.

The V and J genes are TRBV11-3 and TRBJ2-3; tentative D call: TRBD1 (5 bases). The CDR3 consists of 15 residues. Trimming took off 2 bases at V and 2 bases at J, with 11 bases between the two ends. Germline assignment: CDR1 SGHNT and CDR2 YENEEA. CDR3 sequence (DNA): TGTGCCAGCAGCTTACAGGGTGAGGTCACAGATACGCAGTATTTT. Its translation: CASSLQGEVTDTQYF.

The V and J genes are TRBV7-2 and TRBJ2-1; D unclear. CDR1 and CDR2 (germline): SGHTA, FQGNSA. Trimming cost V 4 bases and J 4 bases, with 11 bases left between them. The CDR3 length is 14 residues. CDR3 DNA: TGTGCCAGCAGCTCCGCGAGAATATACAATGAGCAGTTCTTC. Its translation: CASSSARIYNEQFF.